This note documents a single T cell receptor beta chain sequence. Its target is not known. TCRdb independently ran MiXCR on the 5' RACE reads; one entry per CDR3 protein. The sample contains around 150,000 distinct CDR3 sequences, roughly 12% of which appear only once. These data come from a study of T-cell memory formation after mild COVID-19. Across the study: For the most part, TCR clusters were specific to one donor. Study-level points and caveats: Day 15 to 85 contractors were CD4/CD8 balanced; later expanders leaned CD4+.

CDR1 is SGHTA, CDR2 FQGNSA, per germline. V lost 1 base, J lost 6 bases, and 12 bases lay in between. The CDR3 length is 14 residues. Sequencing used PBMCs or a T cell subset sorted from them (not recorded which). The chain uses TRBV7-2 and TRBJ1-1; D uncertain. This sequence originates from a man younger than 35 who had mild COVID-19 (a few samples of this study predate the infection). Cell type and time point are not known. The CDR3 nucleotides are TGTGCCAGCAGCTTAGTATGGTCTAAACCTGAAGCTTTCTTT. It translates to CASSLVWSKPEAFF.